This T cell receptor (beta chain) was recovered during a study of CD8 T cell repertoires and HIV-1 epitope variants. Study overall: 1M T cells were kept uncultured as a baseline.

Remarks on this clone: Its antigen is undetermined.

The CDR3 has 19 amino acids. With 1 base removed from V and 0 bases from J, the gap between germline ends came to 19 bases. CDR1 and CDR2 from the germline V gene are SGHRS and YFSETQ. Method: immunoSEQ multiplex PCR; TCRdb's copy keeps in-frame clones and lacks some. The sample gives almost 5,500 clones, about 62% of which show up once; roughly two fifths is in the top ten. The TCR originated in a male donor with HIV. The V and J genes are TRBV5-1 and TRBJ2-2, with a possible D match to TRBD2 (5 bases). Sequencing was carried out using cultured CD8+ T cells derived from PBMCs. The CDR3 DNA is TGCGCCAGCAGCTTGTTGCGCAGGACTTCGGATCCGAACACCGGGGAGCTGTTTTTT. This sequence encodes CASSLLRRTSDPNTGELFF.